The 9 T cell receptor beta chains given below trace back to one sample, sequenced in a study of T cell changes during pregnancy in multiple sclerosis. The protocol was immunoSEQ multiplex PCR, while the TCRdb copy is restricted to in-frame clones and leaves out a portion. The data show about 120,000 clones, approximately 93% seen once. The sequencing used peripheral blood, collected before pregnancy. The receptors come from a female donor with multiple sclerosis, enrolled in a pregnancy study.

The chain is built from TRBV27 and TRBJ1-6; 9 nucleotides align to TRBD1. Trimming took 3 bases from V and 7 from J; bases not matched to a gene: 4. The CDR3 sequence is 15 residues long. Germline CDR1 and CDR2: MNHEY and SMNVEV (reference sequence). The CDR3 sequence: CASSFSGTGNSPLHF. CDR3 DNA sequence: TGTGCCAGCAGTTTCTCCGGGACAGGGAATTCACCCCTCCACTTT.

CDR3 loop: CAWRQGGTDTQYF. The CDR3 nucleotides read TGTGCCTGGAGGCAGGGAGGTACAGATACGCAGTATTTT. V is TRBV30 and J is TRBJ2-3; a weak D match, TRBD2 (6 bases). Germline V gives CDR1 GTSNPN, CDR2 SVGIG (reference sequence). The CDR3 has 13 residues. Trimming shortened V by 3 bases and J by 3 bases, and 10 bases separated the two germline ends.

The CDR3 region is CSAGQPEKLFF. The CDR3 DNA reads as TGCAGTGCTGGACAGCCTGAAAAACTGTTTTTT. This rearrangement joins TRBV20-1 to TRBJ1-4; D may be TRBD1 (6 bases). V shed 5 bases and J shed 7 bases, with 8 bases lying between them. CDR1 and CDR2 from the germline V gene are DFQATT and SNEGSKA (reference sequence). The CDR3 sequence is 11 residues long.

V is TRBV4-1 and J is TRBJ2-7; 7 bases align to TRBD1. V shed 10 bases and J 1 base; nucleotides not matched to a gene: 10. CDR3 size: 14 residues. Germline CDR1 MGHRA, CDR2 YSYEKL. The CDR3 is CATSLDRVSYEQYF. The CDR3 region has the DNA TGCGCCACCTCCCTAGACAGGGTTTCCTACGAGCAGTACTTC.

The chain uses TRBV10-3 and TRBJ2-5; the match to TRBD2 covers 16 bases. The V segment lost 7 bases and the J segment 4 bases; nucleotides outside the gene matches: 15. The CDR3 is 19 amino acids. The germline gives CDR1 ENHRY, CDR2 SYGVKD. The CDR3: CAIKPGLAGGPQSLETQYF. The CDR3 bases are TGTGCCATCAAACCGGGACTAGCGGGAGGGCCGCAGTCTTTAGAGACCCAGTACTTC.

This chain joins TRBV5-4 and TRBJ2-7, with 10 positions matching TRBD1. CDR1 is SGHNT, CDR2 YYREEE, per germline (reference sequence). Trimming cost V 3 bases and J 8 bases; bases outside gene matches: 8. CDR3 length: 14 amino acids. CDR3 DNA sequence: TGTGCCAGCAGCTCCCGGGACAGGGGTATGAAGCAGTACTTC. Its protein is CASSSRDRGMKQYF.

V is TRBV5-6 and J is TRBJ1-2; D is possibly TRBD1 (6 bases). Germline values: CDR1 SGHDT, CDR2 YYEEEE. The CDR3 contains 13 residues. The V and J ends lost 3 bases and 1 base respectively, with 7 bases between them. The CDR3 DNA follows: TGTGCCAGCAGCTCACAGGGTAACTATGGCTACACCTTC. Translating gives CASSSQGNYGYTF.

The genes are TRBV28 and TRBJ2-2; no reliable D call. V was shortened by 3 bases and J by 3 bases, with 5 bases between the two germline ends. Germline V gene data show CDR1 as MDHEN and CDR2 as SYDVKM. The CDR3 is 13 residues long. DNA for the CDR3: TGTGCCAGCAGTTTCATTTACACCGGGGAGCTGTTTTTT. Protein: CASSFIYTGELFF. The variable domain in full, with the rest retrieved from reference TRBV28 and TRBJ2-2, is DVKVTQSSRYLVKRTGEKVFLECVQDMDHENMFWYRQDPGLGLRLIYFSYDVKMKEKGDIPEGYSVSREKKERFSLILESASTNQTSMYLCASSFIYTGELFFGEGSRLTVL.

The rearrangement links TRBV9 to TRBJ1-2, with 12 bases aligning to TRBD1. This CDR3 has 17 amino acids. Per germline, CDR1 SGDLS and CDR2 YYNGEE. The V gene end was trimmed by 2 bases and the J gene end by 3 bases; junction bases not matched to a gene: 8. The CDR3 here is CASSVGTGGKSDYGYTF. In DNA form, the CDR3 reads TGTGCCAGCAGCGTCGGGACAGGGGGCAAGAGTGACTATGGCTACACCTTC.